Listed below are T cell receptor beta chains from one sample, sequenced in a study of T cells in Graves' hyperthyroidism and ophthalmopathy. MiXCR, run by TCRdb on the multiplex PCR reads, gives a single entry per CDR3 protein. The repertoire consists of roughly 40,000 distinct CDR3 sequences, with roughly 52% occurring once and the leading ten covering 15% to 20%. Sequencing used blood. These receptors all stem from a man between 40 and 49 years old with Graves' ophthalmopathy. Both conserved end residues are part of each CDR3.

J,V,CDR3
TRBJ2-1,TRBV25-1,CASCMLRGDYNEQFF
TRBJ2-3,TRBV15,CATSNPSGADTQYF
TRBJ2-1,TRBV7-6,CASSPFSREKSNEQFF
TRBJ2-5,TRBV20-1,CSARAPGLEETQYF
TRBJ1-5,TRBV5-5,CASSAVPLGQPQHF
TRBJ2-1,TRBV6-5,CASSYTPVVFDEQFF
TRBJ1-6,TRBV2,CASKQRTGANSPLHF
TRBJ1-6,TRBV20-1,CSADTGGSYNSPLHF
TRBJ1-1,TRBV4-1,CASSQEGWANEAFF
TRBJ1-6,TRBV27,CASSPRQNSPLHF
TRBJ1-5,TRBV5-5,CASSLQWGGNQPQHF
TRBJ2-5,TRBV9,CASSPRTGEETQYF
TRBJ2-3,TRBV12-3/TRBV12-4,CASSSTGMGTDTQYF
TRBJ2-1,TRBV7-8,CASSLAPSGRVNEQFF
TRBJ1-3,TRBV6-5,CASSYSSGGNTIYF
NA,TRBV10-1,CASSRDSHTHTQHF
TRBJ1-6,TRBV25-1,CASSEGPYSSYNSPLHF
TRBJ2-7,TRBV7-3,CASSLWAGRTYEQYF
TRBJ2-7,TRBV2,CASSLSSGSMNEQYF
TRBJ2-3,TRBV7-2,CASSPTSERAEQYF
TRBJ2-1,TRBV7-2,CASNSAGLNEQLF
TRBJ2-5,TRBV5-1,CASRTGIETQYF
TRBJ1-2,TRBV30,CAWSVRQGTRYTF